One and the same sample provided the 11 T cell receptor beta chains below, sequenced in a study of a mutant IDH1 vaccine in newly diagnosed glioma. The time point: week 47, end of study. One vaccine dose held 300 ug of mutant IDH1 20-mer peptide and came with topical imiquimod. Using immunoSEQ multiplex PCR, the repertoire was profiled, and TCRdb retains in-frame clones only, with some absent. The data show roughly 32,000 clones, roughly nine tenths seen once. The antigens of these receptors remain unknown. The input for sequencing was PBMCs, taken from a glioma patient whose treatment included an IDH1 peptide vaccine. These receptors all stem from a middle-aged man with glioma.

This clone was seen a handful of times. The J gene is TRBJ2-1, the V gene TRBV4-3; 7 bases match TRBD1. Germline V gives CDR1 LGHNA, CDR2 YSLEER. V shed 0 bases and J 6 bases; nucleotides not matched to a gene: 8. CDR3 length: 16 residues. CDR3 DNA: TGCGCCAGCAGCCAAGATGGGGCAGGGGGTACCAATGAGCAGTTCTTC. This translates into CASSQDGAGGTNEQFF.

The V gene is TRBV9, the J gene TRBJ2-7, with 11 bases fitting TRBD2. Germline-derived CDR1 and CDR2 are SGDLS and YYNGEE. V lost 4 bases and J lost 5; bases outside the gene matches: 5. The CDR3 consists of 14 residues. CDR3 loop: CASSSTSGSNEQYF. CDR3 DNA: TGTGCCAGCAGCAGCACTAGCGGGAGTAACGAGCAGTACTTC.

The chain recombines TRBV5-1 with TRBJ1-2; 9 positions match TRBD1. CDR1 and CDR2 from the germline V gene are SGHRS and YFSETQ. The V gene end was trimmed by 0 bases and the J gene end by 0 bases; junction bases not matched to a gene: 6. This CDR3 spans 17 amino acids. DNA of the CDR3: TGCGCCAGCAGCTTGGGGACAGGGGCCCGAGCTAACTATGGCTACACCTTC. It specifies CASSLGTGARANYGYTF.

This chain connects TRBV19 to TRBJ1-1, with TRBD1 as a possible D gene (6 bases). V lost 5 bases to trimming and J lost 5 bases, with 9 bases between them. The germline CDR1 and CDR2 sequences are LNHDA and SQIVND (reference sequence). The CDR3 has 12 amino acids. In DNA form, the CDR3 reads TGTGCCAGTAGTGCCACAGGGACTGAAGCTTTCTTT. This gives the protein CASSATGTEAFF.

The chain is built from TRBV27 and TRBJ1-2, with 9 nucleotides matching TRBD1. In germline, CDR1 is MNHEY, CDR2 SMNVEV (reference sequence). The junction had 11 bases not matched to a gene; V was cut back by 5 bases and J by 4 bases. CDR3 length: 16 residues. In DNA, the CDR3 is TGTGCCAGCAGTCAATCCGGGACAGGGAGGTTCTATGGCTACACCTTC. The encoded protein is CASSQSGTGRFYGYTF.

V and J are TRBV11-2 and TRBJ2-7; 11 bases match TRBD2. CDR1 is SGHAT and CDR2 is FQNNGV in the germline V gene. V lost 8 bases and J lost 2; bases outside the gene matches: 11. CDR3 length: 16 amino acids. Here the CDR3 reads CASQGLAGSRPYEQYF. In DNA form, the CDR3 reads TGTGCCAGCCAAGGACTAGCGGGTTCCCGACCCTACGAGCAGTACTTC. The variable domain in full, completed from reference TRBV11-2 and TRBJ2-7, reads EAGVAQSPRYKIIEKRQSVAFWCNPISGHATLYWYQQILGQGPKLLIQFQNNGVVDDSQLPKDRFSAERLKGVDSTLKIQPAKLEDSAVYLCASQGLAGSRPYEQYFGPGTRLTVT.

This clone was picked up a small number of times. The chain joins TRBV28 to TRBJ2-7; 10 bases align to TRBD1. The trim removed 3 bases at V and 4 bases at J, leaving 6 bases unmatched. The CDR3 loop spans 15 amino acids. Germline CDR1 MDHEN, CDR2 SYDVKM. The CDR3 is CASSFPDRGVYEQYF. The CDR3 nucleotides read TGTGCCAGCAGTTTCCCGGACAGGGGGGTTTACGAGCAGTACTTC.

There are a few counts of this clone. This chain joins TRBV6-5 and TRBJ2-2; TRBD2 matches 7 bases. CDR1 is MNHEY and CDR2 is SVGAGI in the germline V gene. J lost 6 bases, V lost 6 bases, and 7 bases had no gene match. This CDR3 comprises 14 residues. The CDR3, as DNA: TGTGCCAGCAGAACAGAACGGGGGGCCGGGGAGCTGTTTTTT. It translates to CASRTERGAGELFF.

The chain links TRBV1 to TRBJ2-3. TRBV1 is tagged as a pseudogene. The length of the CDR3 is 12 residues. Here the CDR3 reads CTSSQEGDTQYF. In DNA form, the CDR3 reads TGCACCAGCAGCCAAGAGGGGGATACGCAGTATTTT.

This chain links TRBV15 with TRBJ2-7, with D tentatively TRBD1 (6 bases). Trimming removed 0 bases at V and 5 bases at J, with 17 bases between. The CDR3 totals 16 residues. The germline gives CDR1 LNHNV, CDR2 YYDKDF (reference sequence). CDR3 sequence (DNA): TGTGCCACCAGCAGAGATCTTCAGGGGAACAGGAACGAGCAGTACTTC. Its protein product is CATSRDLQGNRNEQYF.

The rearrangement links TRBV5-1 to TRBJ2-5; 7 nucleotides line up with TRBD2. CDR1 and CDR2 (germline): SGHRS, YFSETQ. Trimming took 0 bases from V and 12 from J; bases not matched to a gene: 14. CDR3 length: 15 residues. The CDR3 DNA follows: TGCGCCAGCAGCTTGGCGGTTGGTCTAGCGGAGATCAAGTACTTC. Protein: CASSLAVGLAEIKYF.